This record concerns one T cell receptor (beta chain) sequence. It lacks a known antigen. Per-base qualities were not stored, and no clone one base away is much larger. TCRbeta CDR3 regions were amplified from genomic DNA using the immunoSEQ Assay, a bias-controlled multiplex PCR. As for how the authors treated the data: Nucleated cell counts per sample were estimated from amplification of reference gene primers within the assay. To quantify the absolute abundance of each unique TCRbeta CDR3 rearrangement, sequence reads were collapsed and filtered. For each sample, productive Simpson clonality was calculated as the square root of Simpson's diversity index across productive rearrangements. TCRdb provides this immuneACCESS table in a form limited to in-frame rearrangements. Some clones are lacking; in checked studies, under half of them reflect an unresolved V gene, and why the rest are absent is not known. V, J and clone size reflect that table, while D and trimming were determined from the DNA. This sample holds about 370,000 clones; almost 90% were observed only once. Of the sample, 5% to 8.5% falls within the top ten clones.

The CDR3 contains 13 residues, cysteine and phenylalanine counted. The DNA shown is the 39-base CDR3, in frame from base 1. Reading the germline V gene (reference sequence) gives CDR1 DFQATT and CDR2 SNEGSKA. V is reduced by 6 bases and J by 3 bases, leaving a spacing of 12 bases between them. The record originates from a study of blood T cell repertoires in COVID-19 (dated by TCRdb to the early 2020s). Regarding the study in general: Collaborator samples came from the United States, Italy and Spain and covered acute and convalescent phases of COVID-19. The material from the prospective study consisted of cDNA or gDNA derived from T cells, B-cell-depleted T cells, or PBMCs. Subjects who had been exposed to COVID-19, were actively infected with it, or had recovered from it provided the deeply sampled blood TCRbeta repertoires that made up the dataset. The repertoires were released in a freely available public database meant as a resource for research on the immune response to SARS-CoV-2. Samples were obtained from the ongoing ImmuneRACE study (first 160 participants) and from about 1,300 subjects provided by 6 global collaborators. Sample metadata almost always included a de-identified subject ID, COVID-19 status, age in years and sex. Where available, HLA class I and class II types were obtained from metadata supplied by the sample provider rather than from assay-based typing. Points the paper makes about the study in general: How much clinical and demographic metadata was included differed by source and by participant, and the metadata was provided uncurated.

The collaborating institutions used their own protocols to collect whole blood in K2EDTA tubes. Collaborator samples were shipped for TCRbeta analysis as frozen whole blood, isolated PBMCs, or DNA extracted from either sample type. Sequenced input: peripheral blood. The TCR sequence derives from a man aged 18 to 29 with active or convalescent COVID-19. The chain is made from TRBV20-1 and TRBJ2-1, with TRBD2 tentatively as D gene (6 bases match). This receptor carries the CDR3 CSASSGVYNEQFF. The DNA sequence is TGCAGTGCAAGTAGCGGAGTCTACAATGAGCAGTTCTTC.